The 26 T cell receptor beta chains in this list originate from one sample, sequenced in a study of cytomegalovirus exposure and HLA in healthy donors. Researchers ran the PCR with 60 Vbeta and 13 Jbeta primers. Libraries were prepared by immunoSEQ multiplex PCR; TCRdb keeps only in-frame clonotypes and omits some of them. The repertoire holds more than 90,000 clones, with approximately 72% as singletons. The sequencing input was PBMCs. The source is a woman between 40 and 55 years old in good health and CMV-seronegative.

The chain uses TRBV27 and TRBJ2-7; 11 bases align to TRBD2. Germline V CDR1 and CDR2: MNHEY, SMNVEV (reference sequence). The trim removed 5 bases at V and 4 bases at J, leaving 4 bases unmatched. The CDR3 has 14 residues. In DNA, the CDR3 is TGTGCCAGCAGTATAGCGGGAGGGCCTTACGAGCAGTACTTC. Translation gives CASSIAGGPYEQYF.

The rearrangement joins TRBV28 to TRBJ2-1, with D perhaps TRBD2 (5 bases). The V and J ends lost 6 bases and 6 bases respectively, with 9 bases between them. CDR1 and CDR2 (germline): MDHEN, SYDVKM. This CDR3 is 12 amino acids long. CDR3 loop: CASRPGFNEQFF. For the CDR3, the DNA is TGTGCCAGCAGGCCGGGATTCAATGAGCAGTTCTTC.

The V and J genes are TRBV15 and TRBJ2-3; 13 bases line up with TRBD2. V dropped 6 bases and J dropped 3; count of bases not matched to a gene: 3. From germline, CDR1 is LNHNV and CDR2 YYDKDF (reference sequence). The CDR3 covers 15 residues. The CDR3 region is CATSPGLAGTDTQYF. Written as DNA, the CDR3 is TGTGCCACCAGTCCGGGACTAGCGGGAACAGATACGCAGTATTTT.

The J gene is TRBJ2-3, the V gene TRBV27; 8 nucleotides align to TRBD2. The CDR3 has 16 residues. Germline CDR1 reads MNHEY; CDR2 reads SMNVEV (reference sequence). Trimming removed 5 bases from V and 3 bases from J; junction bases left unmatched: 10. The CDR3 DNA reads TGTGCCAGCAGTATTCGCCGGGCGGGGGGAACAGATACGCAGTATTTT. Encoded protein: CASSIRRAGGTDTQYF.

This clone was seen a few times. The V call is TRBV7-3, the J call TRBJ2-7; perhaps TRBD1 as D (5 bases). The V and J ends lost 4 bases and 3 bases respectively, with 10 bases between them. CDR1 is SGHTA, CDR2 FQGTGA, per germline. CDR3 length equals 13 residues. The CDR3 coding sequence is TGTGCCAGCAGCTATGACAGAAACTACGAGCAGTACTTC. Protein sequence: CASSYDRNYEQYF. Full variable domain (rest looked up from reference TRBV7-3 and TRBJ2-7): GAGVSQTPSNKVTEKGKYVELRCDPISGHTALYWYRQSLGQGPEFLIYFQGTGAADDSGLPNDRFFAVRPEGSVSTLKIQRTERGDSAVYLCASSYDRNYEQYFGPGTRLTVT.

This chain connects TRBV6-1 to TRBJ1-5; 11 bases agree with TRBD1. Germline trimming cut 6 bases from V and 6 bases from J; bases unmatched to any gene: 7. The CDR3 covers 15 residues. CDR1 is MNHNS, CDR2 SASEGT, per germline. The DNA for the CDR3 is TGTGCCAGCAGACCAGGACAGGGGGCTGGTCAGCCCCAGCATTTT. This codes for CASRPGQGAGQPQHF.

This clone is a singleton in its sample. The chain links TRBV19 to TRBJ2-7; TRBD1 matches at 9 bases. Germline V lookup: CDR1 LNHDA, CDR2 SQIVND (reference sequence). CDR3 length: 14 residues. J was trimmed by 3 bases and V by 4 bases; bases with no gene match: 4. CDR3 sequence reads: CASSTWTGVYEQYF. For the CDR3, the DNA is TGTGCCAGTAGTACCTGGACAGGGGTCTACGAGCAGTACTTC.

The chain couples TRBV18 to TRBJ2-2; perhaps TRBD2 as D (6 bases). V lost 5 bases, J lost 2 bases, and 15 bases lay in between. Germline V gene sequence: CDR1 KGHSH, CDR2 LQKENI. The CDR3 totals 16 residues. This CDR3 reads CASSNLAALNTGELFF. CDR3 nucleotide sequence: TGTGCCAGCTCAAACTTAGCGGCGTTAAACACCGGGGAGCTGTTTTTT.

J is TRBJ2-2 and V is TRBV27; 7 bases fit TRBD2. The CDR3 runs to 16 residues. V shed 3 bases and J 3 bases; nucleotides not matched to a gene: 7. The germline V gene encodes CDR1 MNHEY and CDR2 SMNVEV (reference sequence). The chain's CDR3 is CASSFQRGGDTGELFF. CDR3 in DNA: TGTGCCAGCAGTTTTCAGCGGGGTGGTGACACCGGGGAGCTGTTTTTT.

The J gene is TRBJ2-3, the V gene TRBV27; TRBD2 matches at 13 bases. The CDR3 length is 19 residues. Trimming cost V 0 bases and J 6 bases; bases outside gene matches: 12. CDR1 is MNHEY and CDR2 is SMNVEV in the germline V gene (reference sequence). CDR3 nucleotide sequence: TGTGCCAGCAGTTTATCCCGGACTAGCGGGGGCCCTAACGGGGATACGCAGTATTTT. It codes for CASSLSRTSGGPNGDTQYF.

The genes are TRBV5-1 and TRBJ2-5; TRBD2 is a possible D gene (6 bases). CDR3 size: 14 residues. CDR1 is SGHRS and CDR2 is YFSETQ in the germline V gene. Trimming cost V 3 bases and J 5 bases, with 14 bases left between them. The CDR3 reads CASSSPDRGETQYF. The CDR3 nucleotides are TGCGCCAGCAGCTCCCCTGACCGGGGGGAGACCCAGTACTTC.

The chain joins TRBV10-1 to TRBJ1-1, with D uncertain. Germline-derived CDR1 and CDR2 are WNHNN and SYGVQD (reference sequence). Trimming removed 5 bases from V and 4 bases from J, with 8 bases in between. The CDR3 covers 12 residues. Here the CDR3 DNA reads TGCGCCAGCAGTCCCTCGGGCACTGAAGCTTTCTTT. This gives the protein CASSPSGTEAFF.

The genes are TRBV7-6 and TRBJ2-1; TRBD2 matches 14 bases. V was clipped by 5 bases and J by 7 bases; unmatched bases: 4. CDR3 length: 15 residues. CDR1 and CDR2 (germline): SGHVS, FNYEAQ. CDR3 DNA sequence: TGTGCCAGCAGCCTAAGGACTAGCGGGAGGAATGAGCAGTTCTTC. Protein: CASSLRTSGRNEQFF.

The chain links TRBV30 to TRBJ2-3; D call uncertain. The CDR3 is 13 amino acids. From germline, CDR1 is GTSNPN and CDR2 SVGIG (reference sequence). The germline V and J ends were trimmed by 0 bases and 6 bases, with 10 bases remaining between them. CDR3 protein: CAWSVRARDTQYF. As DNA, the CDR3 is TGTGCCTGGAGTGTACGTGCGCGGGATACGCAGTATTTT. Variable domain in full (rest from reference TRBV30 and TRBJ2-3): SQTIHQWPATLVQPVGSPLSLECTVEGTSNPNLYWYRQAAGRGLQLLFYSVGIGQISSEVPQNLSASRPQDRQFILSSKKLLLSDSGFYLCAWSVRARDTQYFGPGTRLTVL.

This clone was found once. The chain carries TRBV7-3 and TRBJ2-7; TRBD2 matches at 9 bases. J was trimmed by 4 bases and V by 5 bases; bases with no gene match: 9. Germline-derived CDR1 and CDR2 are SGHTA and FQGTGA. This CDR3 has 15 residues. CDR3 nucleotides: TGTGCCAGCAGCCAAGTCGGCGGGGGGGCTTACGAGCAGTACTTC. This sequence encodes CASSQVGGGAYEQYF.

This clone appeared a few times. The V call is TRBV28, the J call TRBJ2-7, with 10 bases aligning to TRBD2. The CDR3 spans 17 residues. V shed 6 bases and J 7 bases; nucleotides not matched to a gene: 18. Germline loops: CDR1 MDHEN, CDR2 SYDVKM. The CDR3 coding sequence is TGTGCCAGCAGCCAACCCTCTAGCGGGGGACCCTTGGGGGAGCAGTACTTC. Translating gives CASSQPSSGGPLGEQYF.

DNA for the CDR3: TGTGCCAGCTCGGCGGGGAATCAGCCCCAGCATTTT. As protein: CASSAGNQPQHF. The chain carries TRBV7-9 and TRBJ1-5; D is uncertain. Germline CDR1 reads SEHNR; CDR2 reads FQNEAQ (reference sequence). The CDR3 consists of 12 residues. V lost 8 bases, J lost 4 bases, and 9 bases lay in between. The variable domain in full, completed from reference TRBV7-9 and TRBJ1-5, reads DTGVSQNPRHKITKRGQNVTFRCDPISEHNRLYWYRQTLGQGPEFLTYFQNEAQLEKSRLLSDRFSAERPKGSFSTLEIQRTEQGDSAMYLCASSAGNQPQHFGDGTRLSIL.

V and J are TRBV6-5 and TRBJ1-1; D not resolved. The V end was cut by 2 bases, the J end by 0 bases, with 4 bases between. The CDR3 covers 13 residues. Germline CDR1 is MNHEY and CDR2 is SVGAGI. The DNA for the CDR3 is TGTGCCAGCAGTTACCGGGTGAACACTGAAGCTTTCTTT. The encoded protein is CASSYRVNTEAFF.

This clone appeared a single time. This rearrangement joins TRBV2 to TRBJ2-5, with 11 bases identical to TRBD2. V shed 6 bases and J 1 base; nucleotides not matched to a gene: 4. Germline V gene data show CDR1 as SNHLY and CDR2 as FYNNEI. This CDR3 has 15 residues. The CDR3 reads CASSLGTSGQETQYF. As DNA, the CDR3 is TGTGCCAGCAGCCTCGGGACTAGCGGCCAAGAGACCCAGTACTTC.

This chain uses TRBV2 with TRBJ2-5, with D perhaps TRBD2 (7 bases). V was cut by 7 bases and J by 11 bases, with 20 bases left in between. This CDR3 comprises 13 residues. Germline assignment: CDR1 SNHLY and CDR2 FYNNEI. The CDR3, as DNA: TGTGCCAGCACGTCGGGGGGCGCATTGGAGCAGTACTTC. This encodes CASTSGGALEQYF.

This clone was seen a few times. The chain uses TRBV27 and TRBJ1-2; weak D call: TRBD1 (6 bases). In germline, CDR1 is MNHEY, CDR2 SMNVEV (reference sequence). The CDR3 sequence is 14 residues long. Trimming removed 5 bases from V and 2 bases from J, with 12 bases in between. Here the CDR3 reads CASSPNRVNYGYTF. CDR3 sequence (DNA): TGTGCCAGCAGTCCAAACAGGGTGAACTATGGCTACACCTTC.

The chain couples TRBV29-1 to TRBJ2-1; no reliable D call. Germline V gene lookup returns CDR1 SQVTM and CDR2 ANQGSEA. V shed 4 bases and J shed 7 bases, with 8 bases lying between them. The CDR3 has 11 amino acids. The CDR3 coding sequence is TGCAGCGTTGCCGGGTATAATGAGCAGTTCTTC. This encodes CSVAGYNEQFF.

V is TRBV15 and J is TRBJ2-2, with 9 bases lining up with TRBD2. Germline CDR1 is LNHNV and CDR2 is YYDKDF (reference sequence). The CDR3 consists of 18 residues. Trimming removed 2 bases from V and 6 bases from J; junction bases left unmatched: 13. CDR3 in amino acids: CATSRKLSGGLRAGELFF. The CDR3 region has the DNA TGTGCCACCAGCAGAAAACTTAGCGGGGGTTTACGAGCCGGGGAGCTGTTTTTT.

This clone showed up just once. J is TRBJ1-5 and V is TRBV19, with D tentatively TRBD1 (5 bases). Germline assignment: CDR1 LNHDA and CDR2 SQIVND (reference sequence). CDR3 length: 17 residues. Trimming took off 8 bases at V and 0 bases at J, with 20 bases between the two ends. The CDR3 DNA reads TGTGCCAGTCTGAAGGGGATGACTGCACATAGCAATCAGCCCCAGCATTTT. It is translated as CASLKGMTAHSNQPQHF. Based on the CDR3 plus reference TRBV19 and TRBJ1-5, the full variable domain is DGGITQSPKYLFRKEGQNVTLSCEQNLNHDAMYWYRQDPGQGLRLIYYSQIVNDFQKGDIAEGYSVSREKKESFPLTVTSAQKNPTAFYLCASLKGMTAHSNQPQHFGDGTRLSIL.

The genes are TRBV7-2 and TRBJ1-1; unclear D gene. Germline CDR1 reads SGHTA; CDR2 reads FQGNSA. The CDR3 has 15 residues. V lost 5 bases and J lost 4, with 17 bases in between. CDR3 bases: TGTGCCAGCAGCGTGACTAGGGATTCGGGCACTGAAGCTTTCTTT. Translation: CASSVTRDSGTEAFF.

Here the CDR3 reads CASSPRTATGELFF. The CDR3 coding sequence is TGTGCCAGCAGCCCCCGGACAGCCACCGGGGAGCTGTTTTTT. The chain joins TRBV11-2 to TRBJ2-2, with TRBD1 as a possible D gene (6 bases). The CDR3 has 14 amino acids. Germline V gives CDR1 SGHAT, CDR2 FQNNGV. Trimming pared 5 bases from V and 4 bases from J, leaving 11 bases between.